This T cell receptor (beta chain) was recorded in a study of blood T cell repertoires in COVID-19 (TCRdb year 2020). Looking at the study overall: Samples covering the acute and convalescent phases of COVID-19 were provided by collaborators in the United States, Italy and Spain. The prospective study material was composed of cDNA or gDNA derived from T cells, B-cell-depleted T cells, or PBMCs. Subjects who had been exposed to COVID-19, were actively infected with it, or had recovered from it provided the deeply sampled blood TCRbeta repertoires that made up the dataset. Where HLA class I and class II types were available, the types were taken from metadata supplied by the sample provider, not from assay-based typing. The repertoires were released in a freely available public database meant as a resource for research on the immune response to SARS-CoV-2. Nearly every sample came with metadata listing a de-identified subject ID, COVID-19 status, age in years and sex. The samples were drawn from two sources: the first 160 participants of the ongoing ImmuneRACE study, and 950 to 1,500 subjects contributed by 6 global collaborators.

This clone occurred a few times. Its cognate antigen has yet to be identified. No much larger clone is present one base from it, and per-base qualities are unavailable. Broad study findings and their caveats: How much clinical and demographic metadata was included differed by source and by participant, and the metadata was provided uncurated.

The immunoSEQ Assay, a bias-controlled multiplex PCR, was used to amplify TCRbeta CDR3 regions from genomic DNA. The study's own analysis went as follows. Nucleated cell counts per sample were estimated from amplification of reference gene primers within the assay. To quantify the absolute abundance of each unique TCRbeta CDR3 rearrangement, sequence reads were collapsed and filtered. For each sample, productive Simpson clonality was calculated by taking the square root of Simpson's diversity index across productive rearrangements. Drawn from immuneACCESS, this table holds only the in-frame rearrangements with V and J called that TCRdb kept. Clones are partly lost; checked studies trace under half to an unresolved V gene and leave the rest unexplained. That table gives V, J and clone size, and the DNA gave D and trimming. This sample is represented by about 110,000 clones; around three quarters of them were singletons. Jointly, the top ten make up roughly 4% of the sample.

Collaborating institutions collected whole blood in K2EDTA tubes following their own protocols. For TCRbeta analysis, collaborator samples were shipped as frozen whole blood, as isolated PBMCs, or as DNA extracted from either sample type. Its CDR3 holds 15 amino acids, cysteine through phenylalanine. Only the CDR3 portion is preserved as DNA: 45 bases, with reading frame beginning at the first base. The germline V gene provides CDR1 MDHEN and CDR2 SYDVKM. Relative to germline, V is missing 7 bases and J is missing 4 bases, with 5 bases of the junction outside any gene match. The receptor chain draws on TRBV28 and TRBJ2-7; 15 bases in between match TRBD2. This clonotype originated in a human donor in a cohort sampled during active or convalescent COVID-19. The specimen sequenced was peripheral blood. The CDR3 in this case is CASTGTSGRMYEQYF. In nucleotides, the sequence is TGTGCCAGCACCGGGACTAGCGGGAGGATGTACGAGCAGTACTTC.